This TCR beta chain was recovered during a study of STAT3 mutations in large granular lymphocyte leukemia (dated by TCRdb to between 2018 and 2021). About the investigation overall: About half of the T-LGLL patients who underwent longitudinal sequencing carried canonical activating STAT3 mutations. One or more immunosuppressive therapy regimens were given to more than half of T-LGLL patients, and hematologic response was seen in 40% of the treated patients. Serial deep sequencing of TCRbeta CDR3 and STAT3 was performed in patients with T-cell large granular lymphocyte leukemia to reconstruct clonal hierarchy and dynamics. From an initial cohort of around 200 LGL patients, under 20 representative T-LGLL cases were chosen for longitudinal sequencing of TCRbeta and STAT3. As controls, the study also included longitudinal sequencing of two patients with natural killer LGL leukemia. Patients were sequenced at around 4 time points on average, with the number of samplings per patient ranging from 2 to 8.

Results and caveats for the whole study, not just this receptor: Because no samples were available when a clone first appeared, clonal expansion had to be inferred from samplings taken at other points. At least one immunodominant TCRbeta clonotype was present in every T-LGLL patient, and multiple immunodominant subclonotypes appeared in about half of the T-LGLL patients. TCR clonotype switching after therapy was observed in 6 of 18 patients, and all newly emerging clones were found to be STAT3 wild type. Because codominant clonotypes persisted in some patients, a small but highly pathogenic clone may have been missed. Several patients had a dominant TCR clone burden greater than the STAT3 mutant burden, which suggests that the STAT3 mutation arose secondarily within a clone that had already expanded. Variable intervals between samplings and differing treatment regimens complicated linking therapy response to changes in TCR clonal burden.

CDR1 and CDR2, per the germline V gene, are SGHTA and FQGNSA. The CDR3, cysteine through phenylalanine, is 13 amino acids long. Only the CDR3 part of the read is kept: 39 bases, read in frame from the first base. At the junction V is shortened by 1 base and J by 8 bases, with 11 bases in between. TCRbeta libraries were sequenced on an Illumina MiSeq, and an average of roughly 41,000 productive templates per sample was obtained. Multiplex PCR amplification was used to generate TCRbeta CDR3 libraries with the immunoSEQ assay. In the paper's pipeline: Repertoire diversity was calculated as previously defined, and values close to 0 indicated extremely monoclonal samples. TCRdb carries this immuneACCESS record with in-frame sequences only. Its versions omit some clonotypes, under half of them owing to an unresolved V gene in the studies checked, with the rest unexplained. The DNA was the basis for D and trimming; V, J and clone size are from that table. The sample contains under 15,000 clones, roughly 90% of them found a single time. Together, the top ten hold approximately 35% of the sample.

Points on this clone: What antigen it recognizes has not been identified. Base quality data are lacking; no much larger clone is found one base away.

DNA was extracted from blood mononuclear cells, with the same DNA used for both TCR and STAT3 sequencing. Rearrangement joined TRBV7-2 to TRBJ1-2; the D segment cannot be called with confidence. The receptor comes from a middle-aged man with T-cell large granular lymphocyte leukemia. Some clones in this sample may be carry-over from other donors' samples. The age is the age at diagnosis. Material for sequencing was peripheral blood mononuclear cells. CDR3 reads: CASSLEIRAGYTF. The nucleotides are TGTGCCAGCAGCTTAGAGATCCGGGCGGGCTACACCTTC.